This T cell receptor (beta chain) was documented in a study of T-cell reconstitution after alpha-beta-depleted transplantation in children. Unique molecular identifiers were used in preparing the TCRbeta library. Using its own MiXCR run on the PCR reads, TCRdb lists one record per CDR3 protein. The sample shows 440,000 or so distinct CDR3 sequences, 11% of them seen only once. Germline CDR1 SGHVS, CDR2 FQNEAQ. Trimming took 5 bases from V and 6 from J, leaving 21 bases between them. The CDR3 loop spans 16 amino acids. Sequences were derived from PBMCs from the stem cell graft donor, sampled from the stem cell graft. The TCR was taken from a human donor who donated a stem cell graft to a child with acute myeloid leukemia. The chain combines TRBV7-8 with TRBJ2-3; possible D gene TRBD1, 5 bases. CDR3 coding DNA: TGTGCCAGCAGCCCAAACAGGCCGGCTGAAGGGGATACGCAGTATTTT. Translated, it gives CASSPNRPAEGDTQYF.